These T cell receptor beta chains were read from a single sample in a study of cytomegalovirus exposure and HLA in healthy donors. Profiling relied on immunoSEQ multiplex PCR, and the TCRdb table lists in-frame clones only, not all of them. The sample has about 250,000 clones; just under 80% are singletons. Input material: PBMCs. All receptors come from a boy under 18 in good health and CMV-seronegative. Both conserved end residues are part of each CDR3. D genes are given only for firm matches. Expanded clones are given a class, and other clones once, few, many or no size at all.

J: TRBJ2-7
size: .
D: .
V: TRBV29-1
CDR3: CSVTRGLYYEQYF
DNA: TGCAGCGTTACTCGGGGTCTCTATTACGAGCAGTACTTC

J: TRBJ2-1
size: .
D: .
V: TRBV6-1
CDR3: CATRGYNEQFF
DNA: TGTGCCACCCGAGGGTACAATGAGCAGTTCTTC

J: TRBJ1-1
size: .
D: .
V: TRBV10-1
CDR3: CASSSEGRGEAFF
DNA: TGCGCCAGCAGCTCCGAAGGGAGAGGTGAAGCTTTCTTT

J: TRBJ1-2
size: .
D: .
V: TRBV5-1
CDR3: CASSLQTETEIYGYTF
DNA: TGCGCCAGCAGCCTACAAACCGAGACAGAGATCTATGGCTACACCTTC

J: TRBJ2-1
size: .
D: TRBD1
V: TRBV11-1
CDR3: CASGGQGWNNEQFF
DNA: TGTGCCAGCGGAGGACAGGGGTGGAACAATGAGCAGTTCTTC

J: TRBJ1-2
size: .
D: .
V: TRBV19
CDR3: CASSITVTYGYTF
DNA: TGTGCCAGTAGTATAACGGTAACTTATGGCTACACCTTC

J: TRBJ1-1
size: few
D: .
V: TRBV7-9
CDR3: CASSLVTGEAFF
DNA: TGTGCCAGCAGCTTAGTTACAGGGGAAGCTTTCTTT

J: TRBJ1-2
size: .
D: .
V: TRBV10-2
CDR3: CASSESGVYGYTF
DNA: TGCGCCAGCAGTGAGTCGGGAGTCTATGGCTACACCTTC

J: TRBJ1-2
size: .
D: .
V: TRBV6-1
CDR3: CASTDSYGYTF
DNA: TGTGCCTCTACTGACAGCTATGGCTACACCTTC

J: TRBJ2-2
size: .
D: TRBD2
V: TRBV30
CDR3: CAWRGLAGFGELFF
DNA: TGTGCCTGGAGAGGACTAGCGGGATTCGGGGAGCTGTTTTTT

J: TRBJ1-1
size: .
D: .
V: TRBV5-4
CDR3: CASSWSGGRNEAFF
DNA: TGTGCCAGCAGCTGGTCGGGGGGTCGAAATGAAGCTTTCTTT

J: TRBJ1-4
size: .
D: TRBD1
V: TRBV30
CDR3: CAWRRGQVYEKLFF
DNA: TGTGCCTGGAGGCGTGGACAGGTGTATGAAAAACTGTTTTTT

J: TRBJ1-1
size: .
D: .
V: TRBV4-1
CDR3: CASSQPLRGGGTEAFF
DNA: TGCGCCAGCAGCCAACCCCTCAGGGGAGGGGGCACTGAAGCTTTCTTT

J: TRBJ1-1
size: .
D: .
V: TRBV4-2
CDR3: CASSQEMASYGGGAFF
DNA: TGTGCCAGCAGCCAAGAGATGGCCAGTTATGGGGGGGGAGCTTTCTTT

J: TRBJ2-5
size: .
D: .
V: TRBV29-1
CDR3: CSVEDSGTIQETQYF
DNA: TGCAGCGTGGAGGACTCCGGGACAATCCAAGAGACCCAGTACTTC

J: TRBJ2-3
size: .
D: .
V: TRBV19
CDR3: CASRGILDTQYF
DNA: TGTGCCAGTAGGGGCATTTTGGATACGCAGTATTTT

J: TRBJ1-2
size: once
D: .
V: TRBV27
CDR3: CASSRQGYGYTF
DNA: TGTGCCAGCAGTCGGCAGGGGTATGGCTACACCTTC

J: TRBJ2-3
size: many
D: .
V: TRBV5-4
CDR3: CASSETRGGDTQYF
DNA: TGTGCCAGCAGCGAGACTAGGGGGGGAGATACGCAGTATTTT

J: TRBJ2-7
size: once
D: .
V: TRBV9
CDR3: CASSGLQGKESEQYF
DNA: TGTGCCAGCAGCGGCCTCCAGGGAAAGGAGAGCGAGCAGTACTTC

J: TRBJ1-4
size: .
D: .
V: TRBV29-1
CDR3: CSIGGTNEKLFF
DNA: TGCAGCATAGGCGGCACTAATGAAAAACTGTTTTTT

J: TRBJ2-3
size: .
D: TRBD2
V: TRBV9
CDR3: CASSDRLARDTQYF
DNA: TGTGCCAGCAGCGACCGACTAGCGAGGGATACGCAGTATTTT

J: TRBJ2-7
size: .
D: .
V: TRBV18
CDR3: CASSPPEGPNEQYF
DNA: TGTGCCAGCTCACCACCGGAGGGCCCGAACGAGCAGTACTTC

J: TRBJ1-6
size: .
D: .
V: TRBV30
CDR3: CAWSENRLTNSPLHF
DNA: TGTGCCTGGAGTGAGAACAGGTTAACTAATTCACCCCTCCACTTT

J: TRBJ1-1
size: .
D: .
V: TRBV11-2
CDR3: CASSLAIQGRAFF
DNA: TGTGCCAGCAGCCTTGCTATTCAGGGGCGGGCTTTCTTT

J: TRBJ1-1
size: once
D: .
V: TRBV18
CDR3: CASSPRTDTEAFF
DNA: TGTGCCAGCTCACCACGAACGGACACTGAAGCTTTCTTT

J: TRBJ1-5
size: .
D: .
V: TRBV19
CDR3: CASTLGGVNNQPQHF
DNA: TGTGCCAGTACCCTTGGGGGGGTAAACAATCAGCCCCAGCATTTT

J: TRBJ2-1
size: .
D: .
V: TRBV4-1
CDR3: CASSQVGLRGAYNEQFF
DNA: TGCGCCAGCAGCCAAGTCGGATTGCGGGGAGCTTACAATGAGCAGTTCTTC

J: TRBJ1-5
size: .
D: .
V: TRBV6-1
CDR3: CASSEGSGITNQPQHF
DNA: TGTGCCAGCAGTGAAGGGTCGGGGATTACCAATCAGCCCCAGCATTTT

J: TRBJ1-1
size: .
D: .
V: TRBV13
CDR3: CASSPRTEGAFF
DNA: TGTGCCAGCAGCCCCCGGACAGAGGGGGCTTTCTTT

J: TRBJ1-4
size: once
D: .
V: TRBV10-2
CDR3: CASRGRGTEKLFF
DNA: TGCGCCAGCCGGGGCAGGGGCACTGAAAAACTGTTTTTT

J: TRBJ2-1
size: .
D: .
V: TRBV5-4
CDR3: CASSQTRVNEQFF
DNA: TGTGCCAGCAGCCAGACTAGAGTCAATGAGCAGTTCTTC

J: TRBJ2-7
size: .
D: .
V: TRBV6-1
CDR3: CASSPGGSSYEQYF
DNA: TGTGCCAGCAGTCCAGGGGGGAGCTCCTACGAGCAGTACTTC

J: TRBJ2-5
size: .
D: .
V: TRBV7-9
CDR3: CASRAPGVVWETQYF
DNA: TGTGCCAGCAGAGCGCCAGGGGTGGTCTGGGAGACCCAGTACTTC

J: TRBJ1-1
size: .
D: .
V: TRBV6-5
CDR3: CASSYSIGEGYTEAFF
DNA: TGTGCCAGCAGTTACTCGATCGGGGAAGGTTACACTGAAGCTTTCTTT

J: TRBJ2-7
size: .
D: TRBD1
V: TRBV6-6
CDR3: CASSDRELPYYEQYF
DNA: TGTGCCAGCAGCGACAGGGAATTGCCTTACTACGAGCAGTACTTC

J: TRBJ2-3
size: .
D: TRBD2
V: TRBV4-1
CDR3: CASSQGLAGSTDTQYF
DNA: TGCGCCAGCAGCCAAGGGCTAGCGGGGAGCACAGATACGCAGTATTTT

J: TRBJ1-2
size: .
D: .
V: TRBV28
CDR3: CASSLGQSGGYTF
DNA: TGTGCCAGCAGTTTAGGACAGAGCGGTGGCTACACCTTC

J: TRBJ2-2
size: .
D: .
V: TRBV6-5
CDR3: CASSLTGELFF
DNA: TGTGCCAGCAGTCTTACCGGGGAGCTGTTTTTT

J: TRBJ2-1
size: .
D: TRBD2
V: TRBV6-5
CDR3: CASSWGLAGLPVF
DNA: TGTGCCAGCAGTTGGGGACTAGCGGGGCTCCCGGTCTTC